Below, 19 T cell receptor beta chains from the same sample are listed, as sequenced in a study of CD8 T cells in Susac syndrome (dated by TCRdb to about 2019). To prepare the library, the immunoSEQ multiplex PCR assay was applied. RNA was extracted using the RNeasy kit, and about 0.45 to 1 ug of the RNA was reverse transcribed with random hexamers. Using fastp at Q25 and MiXCR, TCRdb reprocessed the public reads and kept productive beta chains. Rows are combined by CDR3 protein, so each entry shows the most common genes and DNA. This sample is represented by about 300,000 distinct CDR3 sequences; roughly 85% of them were singletons. The biggest ten clones account for approximately 0.2% of the sample. The sequencing sample was made of CD8+ T cells from PBMCs. These receptors came from a human donor with multiple sclerosis.

This chain uses TRBV4-1 with TRBJ2-7; a weak D match, TRBD2 (5 bases). The CDR3 spans 16 residues. V was clipped by 0 bases and J by 7 bases, with 19 bases between them. Looked up from germline, CDR1 is MGHRA and CDR2 is YSYEKL. The CDR3 loop is CASSQEEGSPLREQYF. The CDR3 region has the DNA TGCGCCAGCAGCCAAGAAGAGGGATCCCCTCTACGAGAGCAGTACTTC.

The rearrangement uses TRBV7-9 and TRBJ1-1; 7 bases match TRBD1. V shed 3 bases and J 0 bases; nucleotides not matched to a gene: 7. CDR1 and CDR2 (germline): SEHNR, FQNEAQ (reference sequence). The CDR3 loop spans 16 amino acids. This chain's CDR3 is CASSFPEGALNTEAFF. In nucleotides, the CDR3 is TGTGCCAGCAGCTTCCCTGAGGGGGCCCTGAACACTGAAGCTTTCTTT.

This clonotype has a handful of counts. The genes are TRBV6-2 or TRBV6-3 and TRBJ2-5; 7 nucleotides agree with TRBD1. Trimming cost V 2 bases and J 1 base; bases outside gene matches: 4. CDR3 length: 15 residues. The V gene's germline CDR1 is MNHEY and CDR2 SVGEGT. The CDR3 DNA reads as TGTGCCAGCAGTTACCCGGGACAGCCCCAAGAGACCCAGTACTTC. This encodes CASSYPGQPQETQYF.

This sequence joins TRBV6-5 and TRBJ2-7; 10 nucleotides agree with TRBD2. CDR1 is MNHEY and CDR2 is SVGAGI in the germline V gene. The V and J ends lost 4 bases and 4 bases, in that order; junction bases with no gene match: 10. The CDR3 runs to 16 residues. The CDR3 spells CASSSLLAGEGYEQYF. The CDR3 DNA is TGTGCCAGCAGTTCACTGCTAGCGGGAGAGGGGTACGAGCAGTACTTC.

There are a few counts of this clonotype. The chain recombines TRBV5-4 with TRBJ2-7; 8 bases map to TRBD2. This CDR3 has 14 amino acids. Germline V gives CDR1 SGHNT, CDR2 YYREEE (reference sequence). The V gene end was trimmed by 6 bases and the J gene end by 1 base; junction bases not matched to a gene: 6. The CDR3 DNA follows: TGTGCCAGCACCTATGGGACTAGTTCCTACGAGCAGTACTTC. It translates to CASTYGTSSYEQYF.

The gene calls are TRBV7-6 and TRBJ2-7; weak D call: TRBD2 (6 bases). V was cut by 5 bases and J by 3 bases, with 23 bases left in between. The CDR3 is 17 residues long. Germline CDR1 reads SGHVS; CDR2 reads FNYEAQ. The CDR3: CASSPHMRGETFYEQYF. The CDR3 DNA reads as TGTGCCAGCAGCCCCCATATGCGCGGGGAGACCTTCTACGAGCAGTACTTC.

This chain uses TRBV4-3 with TRBJ2-7; tentatively, D is TRBD1 or TRBD2 (5 bases each). Germline V gene lookup returns CDR1 LGHNA and CDR2 YSLEER. V shed 0 bases and J shed 3 bases, with 12 bases lying between them. This CDR3 is built from 15 residues. In DNA form, the CDR3 reads TGCGCCAGCAGCCAAGATTCCGGGGCGAGCTACGAGCAGTACTTC. This encodes CASSQDSGASYEQYF.

The rearrangement links TRBV19 to TRBJ2-7; 8 bases align to TRBD1. The CDR3 extends over 15 amino acids. Germline assignment: CDR1 LNHDA and CDR2 SQIVND (reference sequence). V lost 5 bases and J lost 3; bases outside the gene matches: 9. The CDR3 DNA reads as TGTGCCAGTAGTGAATCGGGACAGGAACACTACGAGCAGTACTTC. Translating gives CASSESGQEHYEQYF.

This rearrangement joins TRBV4-3 to TRBJ2-1, with TRBD2 matching over 7 bases. Germline CDR1 reads LGHNA; CDR2 reads YSLEER. CDR3 length equals 17 residues. V lost 1 base, J lost 0 bases, and 6 bases stayed unmatched. The CDR3 DNA sequence: TGCGCCAGCAGCCAAGGTTCTAGCGGAAGCTCCTACAATGAGCAGTTCTTC. Amino acids: CASSQGSSGSSYNEQFF.

The J gene is TRBJ2-6, the V gene TRBV27, with TRBD1 identical over 12 bases. V dropped 5 bases and J dropped 0; count of bases not matched to a gene: 11. In germline, CDR1 is MNHEY, CDR2 SMNVEV (reference sequence). The length of the CDR3 is 20 residues. In nucleotides, the CDR3 is TGTGCCAGCAGTACGAACCTGGGACAGGGGGCATTCTCTGGGGCCAACGTCCTGACTTTC. Amino acids: CASSTNLGQGAFSGANVLTF.

The gene calls are TRBV7-9 and TRBJ1-1; D is uncertain. The CDR3 extends over 13 amino acids. Trimming removed 0 bases from V and 1 base from J, with 3 bases in between. From germline, CDR1 is SEHNR and CDR2 FQNEAQ (reference sequence). The DNA of the CDR3 is TGTGCCAGCAGCTTAGCGGAGAACACTGAAGCTTTCTTT. It encodes CASSLAENTEAFF.

The V and J genes are TRBV29-1 and TRBJ2-7, with 8 positions matching TRBD2. The CDR3 sequence is 15 residues long. V lost 2 bases and J lost 0; bases outside the gene matches: 6. Germline V gives CDR1 SQVTM, CDR2 ANQGSEA. The CDR3: CSVELAGRSSYEQYF. The CDR3 DNA is TGCAGCGTTGAACTAGCGGGTCGCAGCTCCTACGAGCAGTACTTC.

For this clonotype: The junction departs from the called germline gene at one end, perhaps through a read error. The CDR3 is CASSRGDFYDQYF. The CDR3 DNA reads as TGTGCCAGCAGCCGCGGGGACTTTTACGATCAGTACTTC. The V gene is TRBV6-6, the J gene TRBJ2-7; D is possibly TRBD2 (6 bases). The CDR3 runs 13 residues. Germline-derived CDR1 and CDR2 are MNHNY and SVGAGI (reference sequence).

The CDR3 DNA is TGTGCCAGCAGCCAAACGGGCCAGTTAAACATTCAGTACTTC. Protein sequence: CASSQTGQLNIQYF. The rearrangement joins TRBV4-2 to TRBJ2-4; D call uncertain. The CDR3 loop spans 14 amino acids. Per the germline V gene, CDR1 is LGHNA and CDR2 is YNFKEQ. The V end lost 2 bases, the J end lost 6 bases, and 11 bases lay between the germline ends.

This chain joins TRBV5-1 and TRBJ2-7; D is undetermined. The CDR3 consists of 15 residues. The V and J ends lost 3 bases and 2 bases respectively, with 15 bases between them. The germline gives CDR1 SGHRS, CDR2 YFSETQ. DNA for the CDR3: TGCGCCAGCAGCTGGACGATAGAGTACCCCTACGAGCAGTACTTC. It specifies CASSWTIEYPYEQYF. The complete variable domain, with remaining parts taken from reference TRBV5-1 and TRBJ2-7, reads KAGVTQTPRYLIKTRGQQVTLSCSPISGHRSVSWYQQTPGQGLQFLFEYFSETQRNKGNFPGRFSGRQFSNSRSEMNVSTLELGDSALYLCASSWTIEYPYEQYFGPGTRLTVT.

This rearrangement joins TRBV5-1 to TRBJ2-7; 14 bases agree with TRBD2. The ends lost 4 bases at V and 2 bases at J; junction bases unmatched: 5. This CDR3 has 16 amino acids. In germline, CDR1 is SGHRS, CDR2 YFSETQ. For the CDR3, the DNA is TGCGCCAGCAGCCCGGGACTAGCGGGAGTACCCTACGAGCAGTACTTC. Protein product: CASSPGLAGVPYEQYF.

The chain recombines TRBV6-1 with TRBJ1-3; no reliable D call. With 5 bases removed from V and 0 bases from J, the gap between germline ends came to 17 bases. Looked up from germline, CDR1 is MNHNS and CDR2 is SASEGT. There are 17 residues in the CDR3. In nucleotides, the CDR3 is TGTGCCAGCAGTCCCCGTGCTCCCGTCTCCTCTGGAAACACCATATATTTT. Translation: CASSPRAPVSSGNTIYF.

CDR3 in DNA: TGTGCCAGCAGCTCGCCAGGTACCTCTGGAAACACCATATATTTT. Translated: CASSSPGTSGNTIYF. The V and J genes are TRBV5-4 and TRBJ1-3, with D uncertain. The CDR3 runs to 15 residues. V lost 3 bases and J lost 0, with 10 bases in between. Germline V gene sequence: CDR1 SGHNT, CDR2 YYREEE (reference sequence).

V gene TRBV6-2 or TRBV6-3 combines with J gene TRBJ1-5, with D possibly TRBD1 on 5 matching bases. The germline V gene encodes CDR1 MNHEY and CDR2 SVGEGT. CDR3 size: 16 residues. Trimming pared 0 bases from V and 4 bases from J, leaving 13 bases between. The CDR3 is CASSYSTAGRNQPQHF. In nucleotides, the CDR3 is TGTGCCAGCAGTTACTCAACGGCAGGGAGGAATCAGCCCCAGCATTTT.